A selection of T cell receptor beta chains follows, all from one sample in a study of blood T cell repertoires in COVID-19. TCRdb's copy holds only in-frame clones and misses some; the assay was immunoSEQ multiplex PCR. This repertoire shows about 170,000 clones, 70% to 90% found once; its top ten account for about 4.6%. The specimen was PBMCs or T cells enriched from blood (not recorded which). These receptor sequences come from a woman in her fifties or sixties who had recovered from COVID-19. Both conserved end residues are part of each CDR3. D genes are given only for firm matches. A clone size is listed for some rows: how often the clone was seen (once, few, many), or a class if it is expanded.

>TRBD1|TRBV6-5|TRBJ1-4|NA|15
TGTGCCAGCAGTTACCGCGGGACAGGGAACGAAAAACTGTTTTTT
CASSYRGTGNEKLFF
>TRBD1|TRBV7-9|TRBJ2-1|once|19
TGTGCCAGCAGCTTAAACGACAGGGGGCTCACAATCTCCTACAATGAGCAGTTCTTC
CASSLNDRGLTISYNEQFF
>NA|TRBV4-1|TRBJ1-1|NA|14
TGCGCCAGCGGTCCGGGGGGAAAGAACACTGAAGCTTTCTTT
CASGPGGKNTEAFF
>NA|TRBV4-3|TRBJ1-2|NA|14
TGCGCCAGCAGCCAAGACCGACTCCAGCCAAGCTACACCTTC
CASSQDRLQPSYTF
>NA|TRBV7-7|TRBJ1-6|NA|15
TGTGCTAGCAGCTTAGACAGGTCTCAGGGCTCACCCCTCCACTTT
CASSLDRSQGSPLHF
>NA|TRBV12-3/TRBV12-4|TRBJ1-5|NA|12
TGTGCCAGCAGTACTCGGGGTCAGCCCCAGCATTTT
CASSTRGQPQHF
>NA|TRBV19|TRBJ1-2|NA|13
TGTGCCAGTAGTATCCCGGGTATCGTAGGCTACACCTTC
CASSIPGIVGYTF
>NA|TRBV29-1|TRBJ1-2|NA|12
TGCAGCGTTGAAAGACGAGGCTATGGCTACACCTTC
CSVERRGYGYTF
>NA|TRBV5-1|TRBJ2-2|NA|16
TGCGCCAGCAGCTTGGTTCCGCTCCCGGACACCGGGGAGCTGTTTTTT
CASSLVPLPDTGELFF
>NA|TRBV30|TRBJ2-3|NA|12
TGTGCCTGGAGTGTAGGGGGAGATACGCAGTATTTT
CAWSVGGDTQYF
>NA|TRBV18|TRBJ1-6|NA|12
TGTGCCAGCTCACAATCGGAGCCCCCCCTCCACTTT
CASSQSEPPLHF
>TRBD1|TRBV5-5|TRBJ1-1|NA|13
TGTGCCAGCAGGCGGCCAGGGGGCACTGAAGCTTTCTTT
CASRRPGGTEAFF
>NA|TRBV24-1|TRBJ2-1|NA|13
TGTGCCACCAGTGAACCCACAGTAAATGAGCAGTTCTTC
CATSEPTVNEQFF
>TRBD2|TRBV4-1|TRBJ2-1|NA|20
TGCGCCAGCAGCCAACCCCGGGGACTAGCGGGGTTCTCCTCCTACAATGAGCAGTTCTTC
CASSQPRGLAGFSSYNEQFF
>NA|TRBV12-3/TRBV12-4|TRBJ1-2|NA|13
TGTGCCAGCAGTTTTATTCGGGACTATGGCTACACCTTC
CASSFIRDYGYTF
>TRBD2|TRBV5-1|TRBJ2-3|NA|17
TGCGCCAGCAGCTTGGCCCTAGCGGGAGGAACGGGGGATACGCAGTATTTT
CASSLALAGGTGDTQYF
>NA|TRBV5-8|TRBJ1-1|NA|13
TGTGCCAGCAGCTTATTGCGGGATTCTGAAGCTTTCTTT
CASSLLRDSEAFF
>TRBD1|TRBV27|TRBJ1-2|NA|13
TGTGCCAGCAGGGAGGCAGGGGGCTATGGCTACACCTTC
CASREAGGYGYTF
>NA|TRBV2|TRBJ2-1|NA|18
TGTGCCAGCACCCAACCGGATTACGGAGGTAGCTCCTACAATGAGCAGTTCTTC
CASTQPDYGGSSYNEQFF
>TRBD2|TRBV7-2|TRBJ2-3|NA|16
TGTGCCAGCAGCCACCTCCTAGCGGGAGGGCCCGATACGCAGTATTTT
CASSHLLAGGPDTQYF
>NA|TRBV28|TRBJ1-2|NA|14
TGTGCCAGCATCCCTCCCGAGGGTGTCTATGGCTACACCTTC
CASIPPEGVYGYTF
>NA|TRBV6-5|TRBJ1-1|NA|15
TGTGCCAGCAGTTACTCGAACGGTATGAACACTGAAGCTTTCTTT
CASSYSNGMNTEAFF
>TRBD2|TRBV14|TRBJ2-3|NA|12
TGTGCCAGCAGCCACCCGGGAGGGACGCAGTATTTT
CASSHPGGTQYF
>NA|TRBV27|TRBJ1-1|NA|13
TGTGCCACCGGGCCCCCAAGCGGCAGGGAAGCTTTCTTT
CATGPPSGREAFF
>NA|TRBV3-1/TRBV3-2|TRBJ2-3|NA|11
TGTGCCAGTCAGCGTGGGGATACGCAGTATTTT
CASQRGDTQYF
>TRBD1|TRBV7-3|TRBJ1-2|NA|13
TGTGCCAGCAGCTCTGGGACAGGGAATGGCTACACCTTC
CASSSGTGNGYTF
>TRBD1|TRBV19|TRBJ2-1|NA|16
TGTGCCAGTAGTATAGGAGACAGGGTCACCTACAATGAGCAGTTCTTC
CASSIGDRVTYNEQFF
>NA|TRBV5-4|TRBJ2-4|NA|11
TGTGCCAGCAGTCCTACACTAGGCGTGGACTTC
CASSPTLGVDF
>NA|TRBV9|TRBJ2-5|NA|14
TGTGCCAGCAGCGTAGAGGGACTTGAAGAGACCCAGTACTTC
CASSVEGLEETQYF
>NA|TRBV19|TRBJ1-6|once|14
TGTGCCAGTAGATGGGGGGGGTTAAGTTCACCCCTCCACTTT
CASRWGGLSSPLHF
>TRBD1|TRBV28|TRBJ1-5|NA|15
TGTGCCAGCAGCTCACCCAGGGGGCGCGGTCAGCCCCAGCATTTT
CASSSPRGRGQPQHF
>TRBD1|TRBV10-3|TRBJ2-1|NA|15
TGTGCCATCAGTCGAACAGGGGGCAATGGGAATGAGCAGTTCTTC
CAISRTGGNGNEQFF
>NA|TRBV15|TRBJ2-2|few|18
TGTGCCACCAGCAGAGATTGGGTCGGGACACCCAACACCGGGGAGCTGTTTTTT
CATSRDWVGTPNTGELFF
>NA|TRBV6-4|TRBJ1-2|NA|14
TGTGCCAGCAGAGGACAGTCGTGGAGCTATGGCTACACCTTC
CASRGQSWSYGYTF
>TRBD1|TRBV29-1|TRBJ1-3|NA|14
TGCAGCGTGCAGGGGGAATCGGGAGGAAACACCATATATTTT
CSVQGESGGNTIYF
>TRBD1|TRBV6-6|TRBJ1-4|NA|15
TGTGCCAGCAGTTCTCCGGGACAGGGGAGTGAAAAACTGTTTTTT
CASSSPGQGSEKLFF
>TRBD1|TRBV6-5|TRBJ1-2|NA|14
TGTGCCAGCATCCGAGGACAGGGCAACTATGGCTACACCTTC
CASIRGQGNYGYTF
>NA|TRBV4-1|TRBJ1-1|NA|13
TGCGCCAGCAGCCCGGACGGACAGCGGGAAGCTTTCTTT
CASSPDGQREAFF
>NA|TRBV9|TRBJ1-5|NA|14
TGTGCCAGCAGCACAGGACAGCTCAATCAGCCCCAGCATTTT
CASSTGQLNQPQHF
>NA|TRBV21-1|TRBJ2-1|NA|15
TGTGCCAGCAGCAAGTCGCAGGGATGGGCTCTAGAGCAGTTCTTC
CASSKSQGWALEQFF
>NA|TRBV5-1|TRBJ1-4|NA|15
TGCGCCAGCAGCTTGGTGGCAGGGCCGGATGAAAAACTGTTTTTT
CASSLVAGPDEKLFF
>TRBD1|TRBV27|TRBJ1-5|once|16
TGTGCCAGCAGTCTAGTCAGGGGGAGCGGCAATCAGCCCCAGCATTTT
CASSLVRGSGNQPQHF
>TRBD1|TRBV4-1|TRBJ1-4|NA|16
TGCGCCAGCAGCCAAACTCCCGGGACAGCTAATGAAAAACTGTTTTTT
CASSQTPGTANEKLFF
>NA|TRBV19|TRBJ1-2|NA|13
TGTGCCAGTACTAATACAGAGATCTATGGCTACACCTTC
CASTNTEIYGYTF
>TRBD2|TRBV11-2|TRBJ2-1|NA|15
TGTGCCAGCAGCCTGGGGGGGATACTCTACAATGAGCAGTTCTTC
CASSLGGILYNEQFF
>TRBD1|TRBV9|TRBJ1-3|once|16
TGTGCCAGCAGCCCTAGACAGGGGGCGGCTGGAAACACCATATATTTT
CASSPRQGAAGNTIYF
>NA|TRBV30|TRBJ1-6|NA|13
TGTGCCTGGAGTGTACGGGGGTCCTCACCCCTCCACTTT
CAWSVRGSSPLHF
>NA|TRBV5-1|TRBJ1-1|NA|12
TGCGCCAGCAGCTTGGAGGCGGAATTCGCTTTCTTT
CASSLEAEFAFF
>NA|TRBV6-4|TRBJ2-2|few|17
TGTGCCAGCAGTGACTGGTCTAGCGGGACAGGCCCCGGGGAGCTGTTTTTT
CASSDWSSGTGPGELFF
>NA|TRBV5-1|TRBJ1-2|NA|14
TGCGCCAGCAGCCTGGGGGGGGGCGCAGATGGCTACACCTTC
CASSLGGGADGYTF